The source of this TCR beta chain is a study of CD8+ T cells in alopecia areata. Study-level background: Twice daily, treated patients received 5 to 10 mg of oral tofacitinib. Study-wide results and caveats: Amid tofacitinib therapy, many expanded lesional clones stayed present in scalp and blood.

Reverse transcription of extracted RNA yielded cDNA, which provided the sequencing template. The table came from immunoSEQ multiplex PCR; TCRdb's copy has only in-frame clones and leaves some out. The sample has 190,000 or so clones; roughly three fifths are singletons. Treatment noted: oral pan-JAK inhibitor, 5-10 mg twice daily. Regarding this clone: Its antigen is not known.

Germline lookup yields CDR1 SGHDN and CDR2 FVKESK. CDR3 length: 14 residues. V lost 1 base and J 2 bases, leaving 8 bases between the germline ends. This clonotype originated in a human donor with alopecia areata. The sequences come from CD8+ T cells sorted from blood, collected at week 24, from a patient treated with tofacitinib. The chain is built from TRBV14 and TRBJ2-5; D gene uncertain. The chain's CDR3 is CASSQVPGQETQYF. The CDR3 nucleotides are TGTGCCAGCAGCCAAGTTCCAGGACAAGAGACCCAGTACTTC.